This is a list of T cell receptor beta chains from one sample in a study of radiotherapy plus CTLA-4 blockade in lung cancer. The assay was immunoSEQ multiplex PCR, and TCRdb's table has in-frame clones only and misses some. Of nearly 95,000 clones listed, roughly 85% are singletons. Sample: peripheral blood, taken from a patient treated with radiotherapy plus ipilimumab. These receptors all stem from a human donor with non-small cell lung cancer that progressed on radiotherapy plus ipilimumab. CDR3s leave out the opening cysteine and the closing phenylalanine or tryptophan. Part of the rows lack a size; the others show once, few, many or a class for expanded clones.

J,V,size,CDR3
TRBJ1-5,TRBV6-5,.,ASSYGQWDQPQH
TRBJ1-1,TRBV30,few,AWSVGRGRTEAF
TRBJ2-3,TRBV30,.,AWTRIPGLAGYYTDTQY
TRBJ2-3,TRBV19,.,ASSISGTGGADTQY
TRBJ2-3,TRBV10-1,.,ASSLLDHTDTQY
TRBJ1-5,TRBV10-3,.,AISDSRGQQPQH
TRBJ1-2,TRBV7-8,.,ASSFGHKNYGYT
TRBJ2-1,TRBV30,.,AWSAARRLASNQF
TRBJ2-1,TRBV4-1,once,ASSQDGGSSYNEQF
TRBJ2-3,TRBV9,once,ASSPASGVDTQY
TRBJ1-4,TRBV7-9,.,ASSQQGAYEKLF
TRBJ1-1,TRBV7-3,.,ASSVNGGTEAF
TRBJ2-2,TRBV6-1,.,ASSPGTDNTGELF
TRBJ2-3,TRBV14,.,ASSQAGRLRDTQY